The clone carrying this T cell receptor beta chain was seen only a few times. Its target is unknown. Individual cDNA molecules had unique molecular identifiers attached to them by the library. TCRdb passed the RACE reads through MiXCR, listing each CDR3 protein once. The sample includes fewer than 300,000 distinct CDR3 sequences, around 7% of them seen just once. The J segment lost 1 base and the V segment lost 5 bases, leaving 4 bases of the junction unmatched. The CDR3 consists of 15 residues. CDR1 is SGHTA and CDR2 is FQGNSA in the germline V gene. The data were taken from a study of human T cells and chemical hapten exposure. Study details: Skin on the upper inner arm, around 2 cm by around 2 cm in size, was sensitized with 2% DPC.

Time point of the sample: pre-sensitization, week 0. As for treatment: therapeutic diphenylcyclopropenone sensitization with weekly scalp DPC. Whole-study findings and limits: Expanded TCRs formed significantly more large CDR3 similarity clusters than controls.

The chain joins TRBV7-2 to TRBJ1-5; 8 nucleotides match TRBD1. Sequences were derived from whole blood, sampled in connection with sensitization to the hapten diphenylcyclopropenone (DPC). This clonotype originated in a young man with alopecia areata. Some clones in this sample may be carry-over from other donors' samples. For the CDR3, the DNA is TGTGCCAGCAGCCCCAGGGGGCGGAGCAATCAGCCCCAGCATTTT. It translates to CASSPRGRSNQPQHF.